Each of the 17 T cell receptor beta chains below was sequenced from the same sample in a study of Graves' ophthalmopathy and Graves' hyperthyroidism. Scientists amplified the TCR beta CDR3 regions from RNA transcripts. Second-round multiplex PCR came after a first-round RT-PCR that employed HTBI primers. In TCRdb, the multiplex PCR reads were re-called with MiXCR into one record per CDR3 protein. Here the sample spans about 620,000 distinct CDR3 sequences, about 20% being singletons. Sequencing was carried out using peripheral blood. These receptors were obtained from a woman between 18 and 29 years old with stable Graves' hyperthyroidism. Some clones in this sample may be carry-over from other donors' samples.

Comment on this clonotype: This sequence may be a read error, since a much larger clone differs from it by one base. The chain has TRBV29-1 and TRBJ1-1; D gene unclear. The CDR3 is 13 amino acids. Germline CDR1 reads SQVTM; CDR2 reads ANQGSEA. In nucleotides, the CDR3 is TGCAGCGTTGGGCAGCTTACGAACACTGAATCTTTCTTT. Its translation is CSVGQLTNTESFF.

Many counts were recorded for this clonotype. The gene calls are TRBV6-5 and TRBJ2-7; 8 bases are shared with TRBD1. V shed 6 bases and J 4 bases; nucleotides not matched to a gene: 8. The CDR3 is made up of 14 amino acids. The germline V gene encodes CDR1 MNHEY and CDR2 SVGAGI. The CDR3 DNA reads as TGTGCCAGCAGCTACGGACAGGGAGCGTACGAGCAGTACTTC. It codes for CASSYGQGAYEQYF.

This clonotype was picked up many times. The chain uses TRBV6-2 or TRBV6-3 and TRBJ1-2; TRBD1 might be the D (5 bases). The germline V gene has CDR1 MNHEY and CDR2 SVGEGT. The V end lost 5 bases, the J end lost 8 bases, and 18 bases lay between the germline ends. The CDR3 totals 14 residues. Here the CDR3 reads CASSPGGTFGGYTF. The CDR3 DNA follows: TGTGCCAGCAGTCCCGGTGGGACCTTCGGGGGCTACACCTTC.

This clonotype was observed at least ten times. The genes are TRBV20-1 and TRBJ2-2; D call uncertain. Germline CDR1 and CDR2: DFQATT and SNEGSKA (reference sequence). CDR3 length: 13 residues. V gave up 5 bases and J gave up 0 bases, with 7 bases separating them. The CDR3 nucleotides are TGCAGTGCTCAACGAACGAACACCGGGGAGCTGTTTTTT. It codes for CSAQRTNTGELFF.

This clonotype came up many times. This chain connects TRBV20-1 to TRBJ2-2; weak D call: TRBD2 (6 bases). The germline V gene has CDR1 DFQATT and CDR2 SNEGSKA (reference sequence). CDR3 length: 12 residues. The V end was cut by 3 bases, the J end by 6 bases, with 8 bases between. CDR3 in DNA: TGCAGTGCTAGGGGGACTTCCGGGGAGCTGTTTTTT. Amino acids: CSARGTSGELFF.

This clonotype showed up many times. This rearrangement joins TRBV6-2 or TRBV6-3 to TRBJ1-5; D gene unclear. The germline V and J ends were trimmed by 2 bases and 4 bases, with 12 bases remaining between them. This CDR3 comprises 15 residues. Germline values: CDR1 MNHEY, CDR2 SVGEGT. In nucleotides, the CDR3 is TGTGCCAGCAGTTACATCCAGGCTTTGAATCAGCCCCAGCATTTT. Translation: CASSYIQALNQPQHF.

This clonotype was detected ten times or more. The chain employs TRBV19 and TRBJ2-4; D is unclear. Trimming left V 5 bases short and J 8 bases short, with 19 bases between. The CDR3 extends over 15 amino acids. The germline V gene has CDR1 LNHDA and CDR2 SQIVND (reference sequence). In DNA, the CDR3 is TGTGCCAGTAGTCCCCTCGACTCCTCTTCCGACATTCAGTACTTC. Residues: CASSPLDSSSDIQYF.

V gene TRBV6-2 or TRBV6-3 combines with J gene TRBJ2-2; D unclear. Trimming cost V 7 bases and J 6 bases, with 9 bases left between them. CDR1 MNHEY and CDR2 SVGEGT come from the germline V gene. This CDR3 has 12 amino acids. CDR3 loop: CASTPSAGELFF. CDR3 coding DNA: TGTGCCAGCACCCCATCGGCCGGGGAGCTGTTTTTT.

This clonotype was recorded at least ten times. The V call is TRBV29-1, the J call TRBJ2-7; D remains ambiguous. CDR1 and CDR2 from the germline V gene are SQVTM and ANQGSEA. The V end was cut by 5 bases, the J end by 2 bases, with 13 bases between. The length of the CDR3 is 13 residues. CDR3 loop: CSVRLKLTYEQYF. In nucleotides, the CDR3 is TGCAGCGTTCGACTCAAACTTACCTACGAGCAGTACTTC.

This clonotype was detected many times. The chain couples TRBV19 to TRBJ2-5; no definite D call. Germline lookup yields CDR1 LNHDA and CDR2 SQIVND (reference sequence). Trimming took off 5 bases at V and 7 bases at J, with 14 bases between the two ends. The CDR3 totals 13 residues. The CDR3 sequence is CASSPLRLGTQYF. DNA of the CDR3: TGTGCCAGTAGTCCCCTGCGATTAGGGACCCAGTACTTC.

This clonotype occurred many times. The CDR3 bases are TGTGCCAGCAGCCTCCGGGACGAGCAGTACTTC. Translated: CASSLRDEQYF. The chain joins TRBV12-3 or TRBV12-4 to TRBJ2-7; no clear D. The CDR3 is 11 amino acids. Trimming took 6 bases from V and 5 from J, leaving 8 bases between them.

This clonotype has just a few counts. V usage is TRBV28 and J usage is TRBJ1-1, with D unclear. This CDR3 comprises 14 residues. With 7 bases removed from V and 4 bases from J, the gap between germline ends came to 16 bases. Germline V gene data show CDR1 as MDHEN and CDR2 as SYDVKM. This CDR3 reads CASTTQNWGTEAFF. As DNA, the CDR3 is TGTGCCAGCACAACTCAGAACTGGGGCACTGAAGCTTTCTTT.

Concerning this clonotype itself: This may come from a read error, since a much larger clone is one base off. The chain couples TRBV11-1 to TRBJ2-5, with 7 bases aligning to TRBD2. CDR1 is SGHAT and CDR2 is FQDESV in the germline V gene (reference sequence). The CDR3 covers 14 residues. CDR3 sequence reads: CASSERGRREAQYF. The CDR3 region has the DNA TGTGCCAGCAGCGAGCGGGGTAGGAGAGAGGCCCAGTACTTC.

This clonotype showed up many times. The chain joins TRBV20-1 to TRBJ1-2; D uncertain. The CDR3 consists of 13 residues. Trimming left V 6 bases short and J 2 bases short, with 13 bases between. Germline V CDR1 and CDR2: DFQATT, SNEGSKA (reference sequence). CDR3 in amino acids: CSAESDANYGYTF. The CDR3 nucleotides read TGCAGTGCCGAGTCCGACGCCAACTATGGCTACACCTTC.

This clonotype was detected ten times or more. The chain is built from TRBV12-3 or TRBV12-4 and TRBJ1-1; D unclear. The CDR3 totals 12 residues. Trimming removed 3 bases at V and 4 bases at J, with 6 bases between. CDR3 DNA: TGTGCCAGCAGTTTTCGGCGCACTGAAGCTTTCTTT. Protein product: CASSFRRTEAFF.

This clonotype was seen repeatedly, ten times or more. The chain combines TRBV30 with TRBJ1-1, with D perhaps TRBD1 (6 bases). Deletions cut 4 bases from V and 5 bases from J, with 8 bases between. Germline CDR1 reads GTSNPN; CDR2 reads SVGIG (reference sequence). This CDR3 contains 11 residues. CDR3 sequence: CAWNQGTEAFF. In nucleotides, the CDR3 is TGTGCCTGGAACCAGGGGACTGAAGCTTTCTTT.

This clonotype was observed many times. This rearrangement joins TRBV5-1 to TRBJ1-2; unclear D gene. Germline CDR1 and CDR2: SGHRS and YFSETQ. The CDR3 is made up of 16 amino acids. Trimming stripped 1 base from V and 6 bases from J, with 19 bases between. The CDR3 here is CASSLSLHKQTHGYTF. CDR3 coding DNA: TGCGCCAGCAGCTTGAGCCTCCACAAACAAACCCATGGCTACACCTTC.